This TCR beta chain came from a study of blood T cells in healthy people across ages. Germline CDR1 reads SGHRS; CDR2 reads YFSETQ. V was clipped by 3 bases and J by 5 bases; unmatched bases: 6. The CDR3 covers 15 residues. Broader study findings: TCR beta diversity tracked closely with naive T cell percentage.

Next came a second PCR, run for about 7 to 12 cycles, which used a sample-barcoded 5' primer along with a J-beta primer mix. TCRdb independently ran MiXCR on the 5' RACE reads; one entry per CDR3 protein. This table has hundreds of thousands of distinct CDR3 sequences, 56% appearing once. About this clonotype itself: Its antigen remains unknown.

The genes are TRBV5-1 and TRBJ2-5; 11 bases are a match to TRBD2. The sequenced sample consisted of blood. This clonotype originated in a middle-aged man in good health. CDR3 loop: CASSSGLADGETQYF. The CDR3 region has the DNA TGCGCCAGCAGCTCGGGACTAGCGGATGGTGAGACCCAGTACTTC.